This T cell receptor beta chain emerged from a study of T cell responses to AZD1222 COVID-19 vaccine. Trimming shortened V by 5 bases and J by 8 bases, and 13 bases separated the two germline ends. In germline, CDR1 is SGHTA, CDR2 FQGTGA. The CDR3 runs to 14 residues. Only in-frame clones appear in the TCRdb table, and some are missing; sequencing was by immunoSEQ multiplex PCR. Of about 100,000 clones in the sample, about 93% were seen once. The TCR was taken from an adult in good health. This rearrangement joins TRBV7-3 to TRBJ1-6; D gene ambiguous. Here the sequenced sample was peripheral blood, taken on day 0 of AZD1222 vaccination. The CDR3 region has the DNA TGTGCCAGCAGCCCACAGCCAGGAGATTCACCCCTCCACTTT. Translating gives CASSPQPGDSPLHF.